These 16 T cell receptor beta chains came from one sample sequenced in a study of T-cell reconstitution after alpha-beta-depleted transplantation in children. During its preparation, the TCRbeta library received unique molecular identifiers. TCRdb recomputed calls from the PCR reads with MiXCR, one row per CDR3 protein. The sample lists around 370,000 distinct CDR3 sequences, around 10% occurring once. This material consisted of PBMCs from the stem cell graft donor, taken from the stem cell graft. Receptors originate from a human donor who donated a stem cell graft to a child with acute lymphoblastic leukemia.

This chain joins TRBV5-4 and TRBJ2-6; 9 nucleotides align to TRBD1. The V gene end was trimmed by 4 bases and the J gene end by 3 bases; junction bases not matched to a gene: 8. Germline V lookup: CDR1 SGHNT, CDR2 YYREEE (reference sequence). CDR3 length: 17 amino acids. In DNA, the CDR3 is TGTGCCAGCAGCCAGGGACAGGGAAGTGGTGGGGCCAACGTCCTGACTTTC. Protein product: CASSQGQGSGGANVLTF.

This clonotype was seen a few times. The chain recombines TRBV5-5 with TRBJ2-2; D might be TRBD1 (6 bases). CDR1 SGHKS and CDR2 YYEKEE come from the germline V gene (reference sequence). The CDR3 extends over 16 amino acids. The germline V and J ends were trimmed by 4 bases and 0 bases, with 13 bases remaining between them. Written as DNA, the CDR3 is TGTGCCAGCAGCATTTTAGGGGGTACGAACACCGGGGAGCTGTTTTTT. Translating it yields CASSILGGTNTGELFF. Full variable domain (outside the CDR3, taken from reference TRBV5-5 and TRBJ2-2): DAGVTQSPTHLIKTRGQQVTLRCSPISGHKSVSWYQQVLGQGPQFIFQYYEKEERGRGNFPDRFSARQFPNYSSELNVNALLLGDSALYLCASSILGGTNTGELFFGEGSRLTVL.

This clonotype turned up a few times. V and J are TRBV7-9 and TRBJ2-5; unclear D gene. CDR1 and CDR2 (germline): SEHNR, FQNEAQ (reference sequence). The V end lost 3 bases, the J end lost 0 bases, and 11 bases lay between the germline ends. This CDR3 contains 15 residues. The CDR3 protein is CASSFGVLYQETQYF. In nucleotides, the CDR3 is TGTGCCAGCAGCTTTGGGGTTCTTTACCAAGAGACCCAGTACTTC.

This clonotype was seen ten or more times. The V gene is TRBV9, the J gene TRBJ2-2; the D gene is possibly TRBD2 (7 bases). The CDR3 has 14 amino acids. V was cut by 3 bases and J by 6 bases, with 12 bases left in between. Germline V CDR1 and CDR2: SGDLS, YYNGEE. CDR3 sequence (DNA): TGTGCCAGCAGCGCCTCCGGGGGGCCCGGGGAGCTGTTTTTT. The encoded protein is CASSASGGPGELFF.

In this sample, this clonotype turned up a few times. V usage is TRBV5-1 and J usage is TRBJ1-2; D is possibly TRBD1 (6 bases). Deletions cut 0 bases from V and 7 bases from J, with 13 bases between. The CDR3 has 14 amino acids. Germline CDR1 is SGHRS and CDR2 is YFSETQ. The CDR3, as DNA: TGCGCCAGCAGCTTGGCCGGGGGCGCATCTGGCTACACCTTC. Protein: CASSLAGGASGYTF.

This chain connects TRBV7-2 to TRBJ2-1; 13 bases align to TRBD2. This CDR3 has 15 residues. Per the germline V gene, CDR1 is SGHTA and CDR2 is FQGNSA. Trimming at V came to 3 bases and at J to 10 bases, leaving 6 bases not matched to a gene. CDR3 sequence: CASSFWTSGSKEQFF. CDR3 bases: TGTGCCAGCAGCTTCTGGACTAGCGGGAGCAAGGAGCAGTTCTTC. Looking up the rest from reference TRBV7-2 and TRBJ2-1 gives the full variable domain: GAGVSQSPSNKVTEKGKDVELRCDPISGHTALYWYRQSLGQGLEFLIYFQGNSAPDKSGLPSDRFSAERTGGSVSTLTIQRTQQEDSAVYLCASSFWTSGSKEQFFGPGTRLTVL.

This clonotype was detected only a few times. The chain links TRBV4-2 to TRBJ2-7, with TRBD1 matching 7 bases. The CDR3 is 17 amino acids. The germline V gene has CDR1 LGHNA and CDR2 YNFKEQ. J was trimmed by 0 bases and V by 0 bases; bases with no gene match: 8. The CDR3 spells CASSQDFGTVGSYEQYF. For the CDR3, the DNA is TGTGCCAGCAGCCAAGATTTTGGGACAGTCGGCTCCTACGAGCAGTACTTC.

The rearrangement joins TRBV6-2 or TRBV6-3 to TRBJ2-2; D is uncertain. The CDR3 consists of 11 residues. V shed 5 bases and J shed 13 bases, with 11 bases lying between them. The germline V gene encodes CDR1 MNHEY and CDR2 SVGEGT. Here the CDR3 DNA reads TGTGCCAGCAGTGACCTTAAATGGCTGTTTTTT. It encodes CASSDLKWLFF.

This CDR3 is CASSRRPGLAGAETQYF. As DNA, the CDR3 is TGTGCCAGCAGTAGACGTCCGGGACTAGCGGGAGCAGAGACCCAGTACTTC. The chain links TRBV27 to TRBJ2-5, with 14 nucleotides matching TRBD2. CDR1 and CDR2 from the germline V gene are MNHEY and SMNVEV (reference sequence). Unmatched junction bases numbered 9, after V lost 5 bases and J lost 4 bases. This CDR3 has 17 residues.

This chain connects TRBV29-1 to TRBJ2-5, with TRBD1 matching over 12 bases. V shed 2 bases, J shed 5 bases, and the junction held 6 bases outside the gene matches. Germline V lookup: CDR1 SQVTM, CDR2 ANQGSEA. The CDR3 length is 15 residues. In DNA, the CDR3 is TGCAGCGTTGAAACCGGGACAGGGGGCTTCGAGACCCAGTACTTC. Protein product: CSVETGTGGFETQYF.

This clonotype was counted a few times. CDR3 sequence: CASSLRRAGDFYGYTF. CDR3 DNA sequence: TGTGCCAGCAGTTTACGAAGAGCCGGGGACTTTTATGGCTACACCTTC. V and J are TRBV27 and TRBJ1-2, with a weak D call TRBD1 (5 bases). Per germline, CDR1 MNHEY and CDR2 SMNVEV (reference sequence). V lost 2 bases and J 5 bases, leaving 18 bases between the germline ends. The CDR3 sequence is 16 residues long.

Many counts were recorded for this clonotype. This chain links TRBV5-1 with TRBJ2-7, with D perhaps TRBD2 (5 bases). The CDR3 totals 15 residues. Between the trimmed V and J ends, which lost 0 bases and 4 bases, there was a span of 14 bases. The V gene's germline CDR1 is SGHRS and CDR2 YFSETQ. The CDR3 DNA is TGCGCCAGCAGCTTGGTGGATGAGGGTCGGTACGAGCAGTACTTC. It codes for CASSLVDEGRYEQYF. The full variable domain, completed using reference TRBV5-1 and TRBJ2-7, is KAGVTQTPRYLIKTRGQQVTLSCSPISGHRSVSWYQQTPGQGLQFLFEYFSETQRNKGNFPGRFSGRQFSNSRSEMNVSTLELGDSALYLCASSLVDEGRYEQYFGPGTRLTVT.

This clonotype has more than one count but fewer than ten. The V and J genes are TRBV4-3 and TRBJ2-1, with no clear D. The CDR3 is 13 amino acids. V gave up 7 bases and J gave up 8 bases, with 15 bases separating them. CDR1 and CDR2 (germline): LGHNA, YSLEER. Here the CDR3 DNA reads TGCGCCAGCATCCTTATCCCCCCTGATGAGCAGTTCTTC. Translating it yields CASILIPPDEQFF.

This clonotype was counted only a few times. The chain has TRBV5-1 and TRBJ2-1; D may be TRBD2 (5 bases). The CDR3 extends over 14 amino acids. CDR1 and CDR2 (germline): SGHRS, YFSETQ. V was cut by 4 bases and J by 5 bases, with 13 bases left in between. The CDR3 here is CASSTLEGNNEQFF. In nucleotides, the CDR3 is TGCGCCAGCAGCACACTAGAGGGAAACAATGAGCAGTTCTTC. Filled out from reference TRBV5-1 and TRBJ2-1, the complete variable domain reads KAGVTQTPRYLIKTRGQQVTLSCSPISGHRSVSWYQQTPGQGLQFLFEYFSETQRNKGNFPGRFSGRQFSNSRSEMNVSTLELGDSALYLCASSTLEGNNEQFFGPGTRLTVL.

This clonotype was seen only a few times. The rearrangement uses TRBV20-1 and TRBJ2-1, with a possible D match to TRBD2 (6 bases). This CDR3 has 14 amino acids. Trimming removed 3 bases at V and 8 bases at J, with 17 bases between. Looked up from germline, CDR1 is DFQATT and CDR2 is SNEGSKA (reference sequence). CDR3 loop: CSASAVGWGDEQFF. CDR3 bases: TGCAGTGCTAGTGCAGTGGGGTGGGGGGATGAGCAGTTCTTC.

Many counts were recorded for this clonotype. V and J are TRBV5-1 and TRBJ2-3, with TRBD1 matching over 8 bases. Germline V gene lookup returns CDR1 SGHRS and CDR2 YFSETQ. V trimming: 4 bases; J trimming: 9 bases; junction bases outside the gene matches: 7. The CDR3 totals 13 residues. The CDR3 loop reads CASSKPGQDTQYF. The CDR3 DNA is TGCGCCAGCAGCAAACCGGGACAGGACACGCAGTATTTT. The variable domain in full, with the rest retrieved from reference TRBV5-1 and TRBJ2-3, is KAGVTQTPRYLIKTRGQQVTLSCSPISGHRSVSWYQQTPGQGLQFLFEYFSETQRNKGNFPGRFSGRQFSNSRSEMNVSTLELGDSALYLCASSKPGQDTQYFGPGTRLTVL.